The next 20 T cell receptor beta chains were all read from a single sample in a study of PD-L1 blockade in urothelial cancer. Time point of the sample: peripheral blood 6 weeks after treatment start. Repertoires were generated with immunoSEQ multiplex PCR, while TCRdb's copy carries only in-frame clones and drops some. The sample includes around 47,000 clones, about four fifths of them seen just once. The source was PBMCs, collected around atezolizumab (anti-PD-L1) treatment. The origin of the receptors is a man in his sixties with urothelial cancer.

Here the CDR3 reads CASSFQGINEKLFF. CDR3 coding DNA: TGCGCCAGCAGCTTTCAGGGGATTAATGAAAAACTGTTTTTT. The gene calls are TRBV5-1 and TRBJ1-4, with TRBD1 as a possible D gene (6 bases). Trimming removed 2 bases at V and 4 bases at J, with 9 bases between. Germline assignment: CDR1 SGHRS and CDR2 YFSETQ. The CDR3 runs 14 residues.

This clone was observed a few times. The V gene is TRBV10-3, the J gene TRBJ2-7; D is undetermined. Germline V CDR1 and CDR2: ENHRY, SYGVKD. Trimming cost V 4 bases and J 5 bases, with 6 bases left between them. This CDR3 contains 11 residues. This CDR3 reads CAISGGNEQYF. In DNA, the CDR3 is TGTGCCATCAGTGGTGGCAACGAGCAGTACTTC.

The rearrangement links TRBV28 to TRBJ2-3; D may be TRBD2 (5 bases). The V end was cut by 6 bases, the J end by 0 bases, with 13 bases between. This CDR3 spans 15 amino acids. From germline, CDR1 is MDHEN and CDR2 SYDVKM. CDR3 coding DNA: TGTGCCAGCAGCCAAAGCGGAGATAGCACAGATACGCAGTATTTT. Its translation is CASSQSGDSTDTQYF.

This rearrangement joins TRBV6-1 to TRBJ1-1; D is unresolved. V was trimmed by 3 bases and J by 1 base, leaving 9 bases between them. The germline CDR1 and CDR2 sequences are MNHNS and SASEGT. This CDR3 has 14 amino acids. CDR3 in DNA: TGTGCCAGCAGTGACTACCTACCGAACACTGAAGCTTTCTTT. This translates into CASSDYLPNTEAFF.

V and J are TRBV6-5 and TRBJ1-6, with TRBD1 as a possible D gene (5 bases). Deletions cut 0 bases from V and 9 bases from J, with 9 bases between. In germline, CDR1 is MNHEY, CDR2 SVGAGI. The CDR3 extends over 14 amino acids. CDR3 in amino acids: CASSYSQGFSPLHF. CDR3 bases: TGTGCCAGCAGTTACTCCCAGGGATTTTCACCCCTCCACTTT.

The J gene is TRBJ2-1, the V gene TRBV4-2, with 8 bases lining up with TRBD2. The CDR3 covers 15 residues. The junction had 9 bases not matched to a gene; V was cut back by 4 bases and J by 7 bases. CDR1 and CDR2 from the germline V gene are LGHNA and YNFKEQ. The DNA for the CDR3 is TGTGCCAGCAGCCCTCACCCCAGCGGGAGTAATGAGCAGTTCTTC. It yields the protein CASSPHPSGSNEQFF.

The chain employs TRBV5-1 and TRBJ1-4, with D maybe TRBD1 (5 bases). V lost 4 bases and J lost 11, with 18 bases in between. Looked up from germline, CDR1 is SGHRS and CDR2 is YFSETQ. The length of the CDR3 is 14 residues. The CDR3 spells CASSVGAPQDKLFF. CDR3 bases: TGCGCCAGCAGCGTTGGGGCCCCGCAGGATAAACTGTTTTTT.

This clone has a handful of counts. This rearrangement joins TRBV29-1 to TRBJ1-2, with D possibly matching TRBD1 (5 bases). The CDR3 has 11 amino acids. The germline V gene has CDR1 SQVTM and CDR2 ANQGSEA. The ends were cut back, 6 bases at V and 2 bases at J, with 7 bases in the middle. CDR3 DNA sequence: TGCAGCGTACAGGAGAACTATGGCTACACCTTC. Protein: CSVQENYGYTF.

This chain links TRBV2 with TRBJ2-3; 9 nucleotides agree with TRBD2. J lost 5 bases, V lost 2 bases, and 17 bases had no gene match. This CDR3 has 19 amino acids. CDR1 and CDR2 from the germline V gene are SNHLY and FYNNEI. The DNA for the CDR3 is TGTGCCAGCAGTGAAAGAGCGTTTGGCACGCGGGAGGGCCAAGATACGCAGTATTTT. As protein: CASSERAFGTREGQDTQYF.

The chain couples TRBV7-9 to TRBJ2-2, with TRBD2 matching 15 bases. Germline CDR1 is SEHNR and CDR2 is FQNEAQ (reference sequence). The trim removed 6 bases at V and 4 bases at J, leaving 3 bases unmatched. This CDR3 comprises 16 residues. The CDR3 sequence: CASRPGLAGGTGELFF. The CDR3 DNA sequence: TGTGCCAGCAGACCGGGACTAGCGGGAGGCACCGGGGAGCTGTTTTTT.

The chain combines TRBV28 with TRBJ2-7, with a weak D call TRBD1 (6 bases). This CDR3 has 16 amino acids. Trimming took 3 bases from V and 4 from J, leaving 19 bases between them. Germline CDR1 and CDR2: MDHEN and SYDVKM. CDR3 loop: CASSLATGGFLYEQYF. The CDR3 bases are TGTGCCAGCAGTTTGGCAACTGGGGGCTTCCTATACGAGCAGTACTTC.

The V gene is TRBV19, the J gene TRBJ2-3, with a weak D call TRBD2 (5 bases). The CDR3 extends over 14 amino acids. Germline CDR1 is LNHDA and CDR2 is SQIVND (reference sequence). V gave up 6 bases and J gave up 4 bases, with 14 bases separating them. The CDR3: CASREAEVPDTQYF. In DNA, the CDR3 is TGTGCCAGTAGGGAGGCTGAGGTTCCAGATACGCAGTATTTT.

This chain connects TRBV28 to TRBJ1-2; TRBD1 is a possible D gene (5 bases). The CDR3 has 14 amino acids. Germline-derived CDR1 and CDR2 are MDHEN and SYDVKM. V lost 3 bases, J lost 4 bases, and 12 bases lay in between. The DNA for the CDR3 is TGTGCCAGCAGTTTGAATGACAGAGCCTATGGCTACACCTTC. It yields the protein CASSLNDRAYGYTF.

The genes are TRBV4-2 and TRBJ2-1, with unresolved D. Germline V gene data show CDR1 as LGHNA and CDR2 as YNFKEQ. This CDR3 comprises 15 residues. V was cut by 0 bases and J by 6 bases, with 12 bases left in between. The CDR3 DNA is TGTGCCAGCAGCCAAGAAAGGCTAGGCCCCAATGAGCAGTTCTTC. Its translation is CASSQERLGPNEQFF.

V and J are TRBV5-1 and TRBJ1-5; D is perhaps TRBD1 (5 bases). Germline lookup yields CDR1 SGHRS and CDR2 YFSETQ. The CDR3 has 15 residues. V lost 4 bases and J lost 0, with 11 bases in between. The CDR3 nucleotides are TGCGCCAGCAGCCGCACTACAGGTAGCAATCAGCCCCAGCATTTT. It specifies CASSRTTGSNQPQHF.

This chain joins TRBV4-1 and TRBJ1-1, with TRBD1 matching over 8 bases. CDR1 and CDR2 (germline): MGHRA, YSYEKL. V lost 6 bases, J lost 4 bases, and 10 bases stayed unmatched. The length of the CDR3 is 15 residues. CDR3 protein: CASREGQGYVTEAFF. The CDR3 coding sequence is TGCGCCAGCAGAGAAGGACAGGGATACGTCACTGAAGCTTTCTTT.

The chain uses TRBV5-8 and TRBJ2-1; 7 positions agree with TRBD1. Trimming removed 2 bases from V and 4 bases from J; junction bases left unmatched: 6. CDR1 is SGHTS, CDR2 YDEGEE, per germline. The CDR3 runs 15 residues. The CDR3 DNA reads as TGTGCCAGCAGCTTTATGACAGGGTGGTACAATGAGCAGTTCTTC. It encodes CASSFMTGWYNEQFF.

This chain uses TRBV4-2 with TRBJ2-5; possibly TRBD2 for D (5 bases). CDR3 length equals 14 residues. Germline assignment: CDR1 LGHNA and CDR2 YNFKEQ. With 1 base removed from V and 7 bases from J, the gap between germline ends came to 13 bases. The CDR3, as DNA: TGTGCCAGCAGCCAAGGTGACTACGCCGGGACCCAGTACTTC. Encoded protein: CASSQGDYAGTQYF.

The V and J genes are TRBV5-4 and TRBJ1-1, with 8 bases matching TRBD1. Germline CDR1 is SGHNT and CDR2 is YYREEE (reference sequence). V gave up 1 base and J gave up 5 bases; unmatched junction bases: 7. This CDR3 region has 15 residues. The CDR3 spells CASSLSQGARTEAFF. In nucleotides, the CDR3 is TGTGCCAGCAGCTTGAGTCAGGGGGCGAGGACTGAAGCTTTCTTT.

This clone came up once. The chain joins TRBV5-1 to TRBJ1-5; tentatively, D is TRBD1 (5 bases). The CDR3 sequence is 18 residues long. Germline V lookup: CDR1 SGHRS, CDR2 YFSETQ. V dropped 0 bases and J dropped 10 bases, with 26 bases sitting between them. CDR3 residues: CASSLGGPYTGGRIPQHF. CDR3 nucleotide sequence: TGCGCCAGCAGCTTGGGGGGCCCCTATACCGGAGGGAGAATACCCCAGCATTTT.